A single sample gave rise to the 20 T cell receptor beta chains below, sequenced in a study of spatial heterogeneity in lung cancer. TCRdb re-analysed the 5' RACE reads in MiXCR, keeping a single row per CDR3 protein. The repertoire includes about 2,200 distinct CDR3 sequences, about a sixth of them detected once, and approximately 60% sits in the top ten. Time point: sample taken at primary tumor resection. The authors sequenced whole RNA from tumor, nontumor lung or frozen PBMC without sorting. Sequencing used PBMCs, obtained at surgery. The receptors derive from a male donor with early-stage non-small cell lung cancer.

This clonotype is deemed medium-sized. The V gene is TRBV27, the J gene TRBJ2-1, with D maybe TRBD2 (5 bases). V gave up 3 bases and J gave up 8 bases, with 11 bases separating them. Germline loops: CDR1 MNHEY, CDR2 SMNVEV (reference sequence). This CDR3 comprises 13 residues. CDR3 loop: CASSLGSIHEQFF. DNA of the CDR3: TGTGCCAGCAGTTTGGGGAGCATCCATGAGCAGTTCTTC.

The V gene is TRBV19, the J gene TRBJ2-2; D perhaps matches TRBD2 (5 bases). Per germline, CDR1 LNHDA and CDR2 SQIVND (reference sequence). CDR3 length equals 13 residues. V gave up 3 bases and J gave up 7 bases, with 9 bases separating them. The CDR3 nucleotides read TGTGCCAGTAGTATGGCGGGCTTCGGGGAGCTGTTTTTT. Its translation: CASSMAGFGELFF.

This clonotype was observed many times. The chain has TRBV4-1 and TRBJ2-1; 7 bases line up with TRBD2. The V gene's germline CDR1 is MGHRA and CDR2 YSYEKL. This CDR3 is 19 amino acids long. The V gene end was trimmed by 1 base and the J gene end by 7 bases; junction bases not matched to a gene: 19. The CDR3 sequence is CASSQVGGLAEPGGNEQFF. CDR3 nucleotides: TGCGCCAGCAGCCAAGTTGGTGGGCTAGCGGAGCCCGGTGGGAATGAGCAGTTCTTC.

This clonotype is deemed medium-sized. The CDR3 DNA sequence: TGCAGCGTTGTGCCTTTTCTGGGGGAGCAGTACTTC. Translated: CSVVPFLGEQYF. The V gene is TRBV29-1, the J gene TRBJ2-7; the D is unclear. V lost 4 bases to trimming and J lost 7 bases, with 14 bases between them. Germline CDR1 and CDR2: SQVTM and ANQGSEA. The CDR3 is 12 amino acids.

This clonotype has at least ten counts. The genes are TRBV4-2 and TRBJ1-2; D not certain. CDR1 is LGHNA, CDR2 YNFKEQ, per germline. The CDR3 contains 15 residues. V was clipped by 0 bases and J by 7 bases, with 15 bases between them. The chain's CDR3 is CASSQDGWLEGGYTF. CDR3 DNA: TGTGCCAGCAGCCAAGACGGGTGGCTGGAGGGTGGCTACACCTTC.

Within the sample, this clonotype is medium-sized (0.01 to 0.1%). CDR3 in DNA: TGTGCCATCAGACGGGGTAGCTCCTACGAGCAGTACTTC. Encoded protein: CAIRRGSSYEQYF. V gene TRBV27 combines with J gene TRBJ2-7, with D perhaps matching TRBD2 (5 bases). Trimming shortened V by 10 bases and J by 0 bases, and 13 bases separated the two germline ends. Germline CDR1 reads MNHEY; CDR2 reads SMNVEV (reference sequence). This CDR3 region has 13 residues.

This clonotype was observed at least ten times. The chain recombines TRBV28 with TRBJ1-5; D may be TRBD1 (5 bases). Per the germline V gene, CDR1 is MDHEN and CDR2 is SYDVKM. Trimming took off 3 bases at V and 4 bases at J, with 13 bases between the two ends. This CDR3 has 15 residues. Here the CDR3 DNA reads TGTGCCAGCAGTTTGGGGCAGGGAGGTAATCAGCCCCAGCATTTT. It is translated as CASSLGQGGNQPQHF.

By frequency in the sample, this clonotype is medium-sized. The V gene is TRBV7-9, the J gene TRBJ1-1; possibly TRBD1 for D (6 bases). CDR3 length: 15 amino acids. CDR1 SEHNR and CDR2 FQNEAQ come from the germline V gene (reference sequence). V shed 5 bases and J shed 3 bases, with 16 bases lying between them. CDR3 sequence reads: CASSSTAAGDTEAFF. The CDR3 DNA follows: TGTGCCAGCAGCAGCACCGCCGCAGGGGACACTGAAGCTTTCTTT.

This rearrangement joins TRBV12-3 or TRBV12-4 to TRBJ2-5, with 9 nucleotides matching TRBD1. The CDR3 loop spans 15 amino acids. With 3 bases clipped from V and 5 bases from J, the junction kept 7 bases outside the gene matches. CDR3 residues: CASSLGRTGVETQYF. In DNA form, the CDR3 reads TGTGCCAGCAGTTTGGGTCGGACAGGGGTTGAGACCCAGTACTTC.

In this sample, this clonotype turned up a few times. V and J are TRBV5-4 and TRBJ1-1, with 7 bases lining up with TRBD1. This CDR3 is 16 amino acids long. CDR1 is SGHNT, CDR2 YYREEE, per germline (reference sequence). V trimming: 4 bases; J trimming: 1 base; junction bases outside the gene matches: 10. The CDR3 sequence: CASSPDRDSANTEAFF. The CDR3, as DNA: TGTGCCAGCAGCCCTGACCGGGACAGCGCGAACACTGAAGCTTTCTTT.

The sample holds a few counts of this clonotype. The gene calls are TRBV29-1 and TRBJ2-7; D may be TRBD1 (5 bases). Trimming pared 0 bases from V and 5 bases from J, leaving 17 bases between. This CDR3 region has 15 residues. Germline V lookup: CDR1 SQVTM, CDR2 ANQGSEA. The CDR3 here is CSVEDLRQGRNEQYF. The CDR3 DNA follows: TGCAGCGTTGAAGATCTTCGGCAGGGTCGGAACGAGCAGTACTTC.

In its sample, this clonotype ranks as medium-sized. V is TRBV7-9 and J is TRBJ1-2, with a tentative D call TRBD1 (5 bases). The V end lost 4 bases, the J end lost 6 bases, and 12 bases lay between the germline ends. Germline loops: CDR1 SEHNR, CDR2 FQNEAQ (reference sequence). CDR3 size: 13 residues. The CDR3 sequence is CASSSREANGYTF. CDR3 nucleotide sequence: TGTGCCAGCAGCTCCAGGGAGGCTAATGGCTACACCTTC.

Sample share makes this clonotype medium-sized. The chain is built from TRBV7-8 and TRBJ2-4; no clear D gene. Germline loops: CDR1 SGHVS, CDR2 FQNEAQ. The CDR3 covers 17 residues. The germline V and J ends were trimmed by 4 bases and 1 base, with 17 bases remaining between them. The CDR3 coding sequence is TGTGCCAGCAGCTCTCGACCCAGCCGGGTCGCCAAAAACATTCAGTACTTC. Translation: CASSSRPSRVAKNIQYF.

This clonotype ranks as medium-sized. The chain uses TRBV11-3 and TRBJ2-1, with a weak D call TRBD1 (5 bases). This CDR3 region has 17 residues. The germline V gene has CDR1 SGHNT and CDR2 YENEEA. V lost 3 bases to trimming and J lost 7 bases, with 22 bases between them. This CDR3 reads CASSFRHSLKGQNEQFF. The CDR3 coding sequence is TGTGCCAGCAGCTTCCGCCATAGCCTAAAGGGGCAGAATGAGCAGTTCTTC.

Within the sample, this clonotype is medium-sized. This sequence joins TRBV24-1 and TRBJ2-1; 13 bases match TRBD2. V dropped 4 bases and J dropped 7; count of bases not matched to a gene: 12. There are 18 residues in the CDR3. CDR1 and CDR2 from the germline V gene are KGHDR and SFDVKD. CDR3 bases: TGTGCCACCAGTGACCCCCGGACTAGCGGGAGACCGCGGAATGAGCAGTTCTTC. Amino acids: CATSDPRTSGRPRNEQFF.

Sample share makes this clonotype medium-sized. The rearrangement joins TRBV2 to TRBJ2-3; D possibly corresponds to TRBD2 (6 bases). Per the germline V gene, CDR1 is SNHLY and CDR2 is FYNNEI. This CDR3 region has 15 residues. The V end was cut by 4 bases, the J end by 5 bases, with 16 bases between. The CDR3 spells CASSVGRERGDTQYF. The CDR3, as DNA: TGTGCCAGCAGTGTAGGCCGGGAGAGAGGAGATACGCAGTATTTT. The full variable domain, rest sourced from reference TRBV2 and TRBJ2-3, is EPEVTQTPSHQVTQMGQEVILRCVPISNHLYFYWYRQILGQKVEFLVSFYNNEISEKSEIFDDQFSVERPDGSNFTLKIRSTKLEDSAMYFCASSVGRERGDTQYFGPGTRLTVL.

This clonotype is medium-sized within its sample. This chain connects TRBV28 to TRBJ1-5; TRBD1 is a possible D gene (5 bases). The CDR3 length is 15 residues. V dropped 3 bases and J dropped 0 bases, with 9 bases sitting between them. Germline-derived CDR1 and CDR2 are MDHEN and SYDVKM. CDR3 amino acids: CASSLAGNSNQPQHF. DNA for the CDR3: TGTGCCAGCAGTTTGGCAGGGAATAGCAATCAGCCCCAGCATTTT.

This clonotype has a count of ten or more. CDR3 region: CASSMVRGDGTDTQYF. The CDR3 coding sequence is TGTGCCAGTAGTATGGTCCGGGGAGACGGCACAGATACGCAGTATTTT. J is TRBJ2-3 and V is TRBV19; TRBD2 might be the D (5 bases). Trimming cost V 3 bases and J 1 base, with 14 bases left between them. Germline CDR1 LNHDA, CDR2 SQIVND (reference sequence). This CDR3 contains 16 residues.

The rearrangement joins TRBV28 to TRBJ1-6; 7 bases fit TRBD1. This CDR3 comprises 15 residues. Germline CDR1 is MDHEN and CDR2 is SYDVKM. V trimming: 6 bases; J trimming: 7 bases; junction bases outside the gene matches: 9. CDR3 residues: CASSRRQGPNSPLHF. CDR3 coding DNA: TGTGCCAGCAGCCGCCGACAGGGACCGAATTCACCCCTCCACTTT.

The rearrangement links TRBV29-1 to TRBJ2-1; no reliable D call. V was trimmed by 1 base and J by 2 bases, leaving 12 bases between them. Per the germline V gene, CDR1 is SQVTM and CDR2 is ANQGSEA. The CDR3 sequence is 15 residues long. The CDR3 nucleotides are TGCAGCGTTGAAGGGTTTACGTGGGCCTACAATGAGCAGTTCTTC. This sequence encodes CSVEGFTWAYNEQFF.